This T cell receptor beta chain was recovered during a study of blood T cells in healthy people across ages. Next came a second PCR, run for roughly 7 to 12 cycles, which used a sample-barcoded 5' primer along with a J-beta primer mix. TCRdb called the 5' RACE reads again in MiXCR, with one record for every CDR3 protein. Among 750,000 to 850,000 distinct CDR3 sequences listed, roughly 25% were seen once. Germline loops: CDR1 SGHVS, CDR2 FNYEAQ. This CDR3 has 14 residues. The ends were cut back, 4 bases at V and 10 bases at J, with 16 bases in the middle. These data also formed part of another study, on T cells of mothers and their children. That paper adds: Samples came from a few healthy Caucasian mothers and their six children. Each mother gave over 8.5 million TCR beta CDR3 reads; each child, some 2.8 million.

This chain links TRBV7-6 with TRBJ1-4, with a tentative D call TRBD1 (6 bases). Sequencing used blood. This receptor was identified in a boy aged 5-17 years in good health. The CDR3 is CASSSHMKQGKLFF. In DNA form, the CDR3 reads TGTGCCAGCAGCTCTCATATGAAACAGGGAAAACTGTTTTTT. The variable domain in full, completed from reference TRBV7-6 and TRBJ1-4, reads GAGVSQSPRYKVTKRGQDVALRCDPISGHVSLYWYRQALGQGPEFLTYFNYEAQQDKSGLPNDRFSAERPEGSISTLTIQRTEQRDSAMYRCASSSHMKQGKLFFGSGTQLSVL.